One sample yielded the 2 T cell receptor beta chains listed below, sequenced in a study of regulatory T cells in long-lasting Graves disease. As for time point: newly diagnosed GD, antithyroid drugs for less than 3 months. RNA isolated from PBMCs was used to make the TCR library. Building of the TCR beta libraries involved iRepertoire HTBI primers and Arm-PCR of CDR3 regions. One entry per CDR3 protein results from TCRdb running MiXCR on the multiplex PCR reads. The sample carries 420,000 or so distinct CDR3 sequences, 16% recorded once. These data were also reused for a study on T cells in Graves' hyperthyroidism and ophthalmopathy.

This material consisted of peripheral blood mononuclear cells (PBMCs), taken at new diagnosis, from a patient treated with antithyroid drugs. Receptor source: a woman aged 18-29 years with Graves disease.

This clonotype was detected a few times. The chain is built from TRBV6-1 and TRBJ2-7, with D uncertain. Germline lookup yields CDR1 MNHNS and CDR2 SASEGT. The CDR3 covers 11 residues. Trimming stripped 2 bases from V and 6 bases from J, with 5 bases between. As DNA, the CDR3 is TGTGCCAGCAGTGAATTTATCGAGCAGTACTTC. Translating it yields CASSEFIEQYF.

This clonotype was picked up many times. This chain joins TRBV12-3 or TRBV12-4 and TRBJ2-4; D assignment may be TRBD1 or TRBD2 (5 bases each). Trimming pared 5 bases from V and 3 bases from J, leaving 11 bases between. This CDR3 is 14 amino acids long. Here the CDR3 reads CASSPGSGKNIQYF. The CDR3 region has the DNA TGTGCCAGCAGTCCAGGGAGTGGCAAAAACATTCAGTACTTC.